One and the same sample provided the 11 T cell receptor beta chains below, sequenced in a study of graft-versus-host responses after intestinal transplantation. Clones were read by immunoSEQ multiplex PCR, and TCRdb kept only the in-frame ones, dropping some. The sample yields around 18,000 clones, about nine tenths seen once. This specimen was PBMCs, taken approximately 370 days after transplant. The receptors were gathered from a human patient who received an intestinal transplant, so some T cells may come from the graft donor.

This sequence joins TRBV6-1 and TRBJ2-7, with D maybe TRBD2 (5 bases). Germline V gene data show CDR1 as MNHNS and CDR2 as SASEGT. The CDR3 runs 14 residues. V gave up 2 bases and J gave up 1 base, with 9 bases separating them. The CDR3 DNA is TGTGCCAGCAGTGAACAACGGGGTTCCTACGAGCAGTACTTC. Translated, it gives CASSEQRGSYEQYF.

The V call is TRBV5-1, the J call TRBJ2-3; D is ambiguous. V lost 4 bases and J 3 bases, leaving 18 bases between the germline ends. The CDR3 length is 16 residues. Germline CDR1 is SGHRS and CDR2 is YFSETQ. The CDR3 protein is CASSDDLGAWTDTQYF. CDR3 DNA: TGCGCCAGCAGCGACGATCTTGGAGCGTGGACAGATACGCAGTATTTT.

The chain combines TRBV6-5 with TRBJ1-2; D remains ambiguous. Trimming took 5 bases from V and 5 from J, leaving 18 bases between them. Germline V lookup: CDR1 MNHEY, CDR2 SVGAGI. The CDR3 covers 15 residues. CDR3 sequence (DNA): TGTGCCAGCAGTGCGGGGAGTGGAATAGGATATGGCTACACCTTC. It encodes CASSAGSGIGYGYTF.

This chain links TRBV5-1 with TRBJ2-3; 7 nucleotides align to TRBD2. Germline V CDR1 and CDR2: SGHRS, YFSETQ. The CDR3 length is 13 residues. V shed 4 bases and J 8 bases; nucleotides not matched to a gene: 7. Written as DNA, the CDR3 is TGCGCCAGCAGCCAGGGACTAACACCTACGCAGTATTTT. Translating it yields CASSQGLTPTQYF.

The rearrangement links TRBV18 to TRBJ2-3, with D possibly being TRBD2 (6 bases). Germline CDR1 reads KGHSH; CDR2 reads LQKENI. V was trimmed by 3 bases and J by 5 bases, leaving 6 bases between them. The CDR3 extends over 12 amino acids. The CDR3 loop is CASSPGGDTQYF. The CDR3 DNA follows: TGTGCCAGCTCACCGGGAGGAGATACGCAGTATTTT.

This chain uses TRBV5-6 with TRBJ2-7; D is unclear. Germline CDR1 SGHDT, CDR2 YYEEEE. There are 13 residues in the CDR3. The V end lost 3 bases, the J end lost 2 bases, and 9 bases lay between the germline ends. The CDR3 nucleotides are TGTGCCAGCAGCTCTGACGTAACCTACGAGCAGTACTTC. It codes for CASSSDVTYEQYF.

This sequence joins TRBV18 and TRBJ1-3; D is perhaps TRBD1 (6 bases). V was clipped by 4 bases and J by 4 bases, with 14 bases between them. Germline V gene lookup returns CDR1 KGHSH and CDR2 LQKENI. CDR3 size: 15 residues. The CDR3 reads CASSLSGTRGNTIYF. The CDR3 DNA sequence: TGTGCCAGCTCACTGTCCGGGACAAGAGGAAACACCATATATTTT.

The chain has TRBV28 and TRBJ1-2; D remains ambiguous. With 2 bases removed from V and 8 bases from J, the gap between germline ends came to 6 bases. Germline assignment: CDR1 MDHEN and CDR2 SYDVKM. The CDR3 contains 11 residues. CDR3 nucleotides: TGTGCCAGCAGTTTAACTGCCGGCTACACCTTC. Translation: CASSLTAGYTF.

The rearrangement uses TRBV2 and TRBJ1-1, with D perhaps TRBD1 (5 bases). CDR1 and CDR2 (germline): SNHLY, FYNNEI. V was pared by 5 bases and J by 6 bases, with 19 bases between. The CDR3 totals 15 residues. As DNA, the CDR3 is TGTGCCAGCAGTTCCATCAATGGAGGGGCCTCTGAAGCTTTCTTT. Amino acid sequence: CASSSINGGASEAFF.

The chain recombines TRBV15 with TRBJ1-2, with D tentatively TRBD1 (5 bases). Between the trimmed V and J ends, which lost 1 base and 4 bases, there was a span of 16 bases. The CDR3 sequence is 16 residues long. Germline-derived CDR1 and CDR2 are LNHNV and YYDKDF (reference sequence). As DNA, the CDR3 is TGTGCCACCAGCAGAGGGACCGGGACGGTCTTCTATGGCTACACCTTC. Encoded protein: CATSRGTGTVFYGYTF.

The V and J genes are TRBV2 and TRBJ2-7, with D maybe TRBD1 (7 bases). V lost 4 bases and J lost 0, with 10 bases in between. The CDR3 covers 14 residues. The V gene's germline CDR1 is SNHLY and CDR2 FYNNEI. This CDR3 is CASSVQGGSYEQYF. The DNA of the CDR3 is TGTGCCAGCAGTGTCCAGGGGGGCTCCTACGAGCAGTACTTC.